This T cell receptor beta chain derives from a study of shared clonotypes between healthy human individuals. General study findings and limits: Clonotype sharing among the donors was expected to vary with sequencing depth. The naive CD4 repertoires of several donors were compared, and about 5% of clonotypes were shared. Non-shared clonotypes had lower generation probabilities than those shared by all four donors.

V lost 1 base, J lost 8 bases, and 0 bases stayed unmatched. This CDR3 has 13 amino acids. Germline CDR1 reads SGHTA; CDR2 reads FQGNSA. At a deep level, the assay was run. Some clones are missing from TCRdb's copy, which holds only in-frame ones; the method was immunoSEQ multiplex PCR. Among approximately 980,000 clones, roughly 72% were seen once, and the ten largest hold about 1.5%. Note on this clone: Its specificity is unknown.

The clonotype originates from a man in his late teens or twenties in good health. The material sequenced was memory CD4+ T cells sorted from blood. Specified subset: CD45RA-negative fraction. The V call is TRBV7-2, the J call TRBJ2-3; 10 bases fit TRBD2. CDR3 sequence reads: CASSLEREGTQYF. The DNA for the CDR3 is TGTGCCAGCAGCTTAGAGCGGGAGGGTACGCAGTATTTT. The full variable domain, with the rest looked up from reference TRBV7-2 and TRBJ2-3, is GAGVSQSPSNKVTEKGKDVELRCDPISGHTALYWYRQSLGQGLEFLIYFQGNSAPDKSGLPSDRFSAERTGGSVSTLTIQRTQQEDSAVYLCASSLEREGTQYFGPGTRLTVL.